This T cell receptor (beta chain) was found in a study of T cell responses to AZD1222 COVID-19 vaccine. General study results and limits: Unmutated variant regions are reportedly targeted by nearly half of spike-specific TCRs. With two AZD1222 doses given, Spike-specific TCR breadth and depth both rose. Donor demographics were predominantly white British with a female majority; clonal diversity may be underestimated.

Only in-frame clones appear in the TCRdb table, and some are missing; sequencing was by immunoSEQ multiplex PCR. The data contain approximately 210,000 clones, around 94% of them seen just once; the ten biggest clones take up about 1.5%. A word on this clone: Its antigen remains unidentified.

CDR3 size: 13 residues. The junction had 12 bases not matched to a gene; V was cut back by 7 bases and J by 7 bases. CDR1 is SQVTM, CDR2 ANQGSEA, per germline. This sequence was found in an adult who received the MenACWY meningococcal vaccine as a control. Here the sequenced sample was peripheral blood, taken 28 days after the second dose of the MenACWY control vaccine. The chain couples TRBV29-1 to TRBJ2-7; TRBD2 agrees at 8 bases. The CDR3 coding sequence is TGCAGCGCAGTGAACGGGAGGGCAGATGAGCAGTACTTC. This codes for CSAVNGRADEQYF.